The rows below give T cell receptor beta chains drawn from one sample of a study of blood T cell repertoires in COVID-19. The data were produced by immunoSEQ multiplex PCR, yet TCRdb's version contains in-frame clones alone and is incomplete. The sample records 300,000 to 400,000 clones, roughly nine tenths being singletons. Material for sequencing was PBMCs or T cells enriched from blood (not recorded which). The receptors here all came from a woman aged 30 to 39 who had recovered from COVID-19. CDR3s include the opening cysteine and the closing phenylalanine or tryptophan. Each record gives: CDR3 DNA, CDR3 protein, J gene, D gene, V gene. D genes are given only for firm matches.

DNA: TGTGCCAGCAGACTGTGGGGGAGGGCCTTAGGCACAGATACGCAGTATTTT
CDR3: CASRLWGRALGTDTQYF
J: TRBJ2-3
D: TRBD2
V: TRBV27

DNA: TGTGCCAGCAGGGGGACAGATTATGGCTACACCTTC
CDR3: CASRGTDYGYTF
J: TRBJ1-2
D: TRBD1
V: TRBV2

DNA: TGTGCCAGCTCACCCTCCAGACCGGGACAGGGGGCCGTCGACACTGAAGCTTTCTTT
CDR3: CASSPSRPGQGAVDTEAFF
J: TRBJ1-1
D: TRBD1
V: TRBV18

DNA: TGTGCCAGCAACCAGGGGAGGAACACCGGGGAGCTGTTTTTT
CDR3: CASNQGRNTGELFF
J: TRBJ2-2
D: NA
V: TRBV6-5

DNA: TGTGCCAGTAGCAGGGGGCCCCCATCGGGTCAGCCCCAGCATTTT
CDR3: CASSRGPPSGQPQHF
J: TRBJ1-5
D: TRBD1
V: TRBV19

DNA: TGTGCCACCAGCAGAGATGGGACAGGAAAAAACTACGAGCAGTACTTC
CDR3: CATSRDGTGKNYEQYF
J: TRBJ2-7
D: TRBD1
V: TRBV15

DNA: TGCGCCAGCAGCTTGGTACCAAATCCGGGTTCTGAAGCTTTCTTT
CDR3: CASSLVPNPGSEAFF
J: TRBJ1-1
D: NA
V: TRBV5-1

DNA: TGTGCAGCAGGGGCTAGCGGGTCAGGGGAGCAGTTCTTC
CDR3: CAAGASGSGEQFF
J: TRBJ2-1
D: TRBD2
V: TRBV19

DNA: TGTGCCAGCAGTTTATTGCGGGGCTCTGGAAACACCATATATTTT
CDR3: CASSLLRGSGNTIYF
J: TRBJ1-3
D: NA
V: TRBV28

DNA: TGTGCCAGCAGTTCCCAGGTCGCAAACGAGCAGTACTTC
CDR3: CASSSQVANEQYF
J: TRBJ2-7
D: NA
V: TRBV12-3/TRBV12-4

DNA: TGTGCCAGCAGCTTAGGGACTTCCGGGACAGGGCATTCCTACGAGCAGTACTTC
CDR3: CASSLGTSGTGHSYEQYF
J: TRBJ2-7
D: TRBD1
V: TRBV7-2